This is a list of T cell receptor beta chains from one sample in a study of blood T cell repertoires in COVID-19. TCRdb keeps only in-frame clones here, not all; method: immunoSEQ multiplex PCR. The table has 250,000 to 350,000 clones, more than 75% seen once; the top ten hold around 2%. Sequenced: PBMCs or T cells enriched from blood (not recorded which). The receptors derive from an older woman in a cohort exposed to, infected with or recovered from COVID-19 (not recorded which). Both conserved end residues are part of each CDR3. The D gene is left open where the match is weak. Rows may omit the clone size; those that give it use once, few, many or a size class.

DNA: TGTGCCAGCAGATCCGGGACAGCTAGCAATCAGCCCCAGCATTTT; CDR3: CASRSGTASNQPQHF; size: many; J: TRBJ1-5; length: 15; V: TRBV2; D: TRBD1
DNA: TGTGCCAGCAGCGTAGGTAGCGGGTCCTCCTACAATGAGCAGTTCTTC; CDR3: CASSVGSGSSYNEQFF; size: NA; J: TRBJ2-1; length: 16; V: TRBV9; D: TRBD2
DNA: TGCGCCAGCAGCTTGGGACAGGTTTACTTGAACACTGAAGCTTTCTTT; CDR3: CASSLGQVYLNTEAFF; size: NA; J: TRBJ1-1; length: 16; V: TRBV5-1; D: NA
DNA: TGTGCCAGCAGTTTATCTCCCCAGAACACTGAAGCTTTCTTT; CDR3: CASSLSPQNTEAFF; size: NA; J: TRBJ1-1; length: 14; V: TRBV27; D: NA
DNA: TGTGCCACCAGTGATTCTAGTTTCCCCTCCTACAATGAGCAGTTCTTC; CDR3: CATSDSSFPSYNEQFF; size: NA; J: TRBJ2-1; length: 16; V: TRBV24-1; D: NA
DNA: TGTGCCAGCAGCTCTAATATAAACACTGAAGCTTTCTTT; CDR3: CASSSNINTEAFF; size: few; J: TRBJ1-1; length: 13; V: TRBV7-8; D: NA
DNA: TGTGCCAGCAGTTACGCGGAATCCTACGAGCAGTACTTC; CDR3: CASSYAESYEQYF; size: NA; J: TRBJ2-7; length: 13; V: TRBV6-2/TRBV6-3; D: NA
DNA: TGTGCCAGCAGTTACCCTCTGCTAGCGGGGGACAATGAGCAGTTCTTC; CDR3: CASSYPLLAGDNEQFF; size: NA; J: TRBJ2-1; length: 16; V: TRBV6-2/TRBV6-3; D: TRBD2
DNA: TGTGCCTGGGGAACCGGGACACGGAACACTGAAGCTTTCTTT; CDR3: CAWGTGTRNTEAFF; size: NA; J: TRBJ1-1; length: 14; V: TRBV30; D: NA
DNA: TGTGCCAGCAGCTTGTCAGGGGCAGGGCCCTATGGCTACACCTTC; CDR3: CASSLSGAGPYGYTF; size: NA; J: TRBJ1-2; length: 15; V: TRBV5-6; D: NA
DNA: TGCGCCAGCAGCTTGGTTGGGGGCTCCAATCAGCCCCAGCATTTT; CDR3: CASSLVGGSNQPQHF; size: once; J: TRBJ1-5; length: 15; V: TRBV5-1; D: NA
DNA: TGTGCCAGCAGCTCCAGGGGACAGTTCGGCGGCTACACCTTC; CDR3: CASSSRGQFGGYTF; size: NA; J: TRBJ1-2; length: 14; V: TRBV11-2; D: TRBD1
DNA: TGTGCCAGCGCATACAGGGGGCGCAGTTACGAGCAGTACTTC; CDR3: CASAYRGRSYEQYF; size: NA; J: TRBJ2-7; length: 14; V: TRBV6-5; D: TRBD1
DNA: TGTGCCAGCACCGTGGGACTAGCCGGGGAGCTGTTTTTT; CDR3: CASTVGLAGELFF; size: NA; J: TRBJ2-2; length: 13; V: TRBV6-5; D: TRBD2
DNA: TGTGCCAGCAGCTTACAGACAGGGGGAAATCAGCCCCAGCATTTT; CDR3: CASSLQTGGNQPQHF; size: once; J: TRBJ1-5; length: 15; V: TRBV7-2; D: TRBD1
DNA: TGTGCCAGCAGCGCGGGGCTGGCGGGCAACCAGTACTTC; CDR3: CASSAGLAGNQYF; size: NA; J: TRBJ2-7; length: 13; V: TRBV3-1/TRBV3-2; D: NA